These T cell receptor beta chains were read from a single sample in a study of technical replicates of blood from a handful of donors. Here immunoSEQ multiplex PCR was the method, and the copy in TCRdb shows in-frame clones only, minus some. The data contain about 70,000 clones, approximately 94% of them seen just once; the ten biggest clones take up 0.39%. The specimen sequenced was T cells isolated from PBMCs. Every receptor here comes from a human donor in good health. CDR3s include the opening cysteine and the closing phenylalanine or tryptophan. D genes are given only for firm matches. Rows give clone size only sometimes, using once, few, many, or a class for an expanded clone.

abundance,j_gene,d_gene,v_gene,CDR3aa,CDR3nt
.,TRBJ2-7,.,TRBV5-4,CASSVSSYEQYF,TGTGCCAGCAGCGTGAGCTCCTACGAGCAGTACTTC
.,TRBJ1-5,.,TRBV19,CASSESTAGQPQHF,TGTGCCAGTAGTGAATCGACGGCCGGGCAGCCCCAGCATTTT
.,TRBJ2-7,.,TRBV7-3,CASSFSGGYEQYF,TGTGCCAGCAGCTTTTCAGGGGGGTACGAGCAGTACTTC
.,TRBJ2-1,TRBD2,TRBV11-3,CASSSTSEDNEQFF,TGTGCCAGCAGCTCGACTAGCGAAGACAATGAGCAGTTCTTC
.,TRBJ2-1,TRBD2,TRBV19,CASNRGGTVSEQFF,TGTGCCAGTAATAGGGGAGGGACGGTTAGTGAGCAGTTCTTC
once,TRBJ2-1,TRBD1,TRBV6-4,CASSGQGARNEQFF,TGTGCCAGCAGTGGACAGGGGGCGAGAAATGAGCAGTTCTTC
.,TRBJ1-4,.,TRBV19,CASSLEGGRLFF,TGTGCCAGTAGTCTAGAGGGAGGGAGACTGTTTTTT
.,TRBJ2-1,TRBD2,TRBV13,CASSANSGSPYNEQFF,TGTGCCAGCAGCGCAAATAGCGGGAGCCCTTACAATGAGCAGTTCTTC
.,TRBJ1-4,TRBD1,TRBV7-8,CASSFTGGSEKLFF,TGTGCCAGCAGCTTCACAGGGGGGAGTGAAAAACTGTTTTTT
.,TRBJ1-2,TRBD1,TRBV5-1,CASSRASAGQGGYGYTF,TGCGCCAGTAGCCGGGCCTCTGCGGGACAGGGAGGCTATGGCTACACCTTC
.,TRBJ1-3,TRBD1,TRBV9,CASSVGGQGAAGNTIYF,TGTGCCAGCAGCGTAGGGGGACAGGGGGCCGCCGGAAACACCATATATTTT
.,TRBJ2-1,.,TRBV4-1,CASSHLTNEQFF,TGCGCCAGCAGCCATTTAACTAATGAGCAGTTCTTC
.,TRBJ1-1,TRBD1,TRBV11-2,CASSPERGQVAFF,TGTGCCAGCAGCCCAGAAAGGGGACAGGTGGCTTTCTTT
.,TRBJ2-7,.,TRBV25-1,CASSESGTLDEQYF,TGTGCCAGCAGTGAGTCCGGGACTTTAGACGAGCAGTACTTC
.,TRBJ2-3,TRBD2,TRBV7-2,CASSPMRGIDTQYF,TGTGCCAGCAGCCCTATGCGGGGGATAGATACGCAGTATTTT
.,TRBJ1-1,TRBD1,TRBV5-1,CASSLRGLEAFF,TGCGCCAGCAGCTTAAGGGGGCTTGAAGCTTTCTTT
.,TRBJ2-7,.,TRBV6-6,CASRDDWSSYEQYF,TGTGCCAGCCGAGACGACTGGAGCTCCTACGAGCAGTACTTC
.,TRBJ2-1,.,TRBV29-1,CSVVGGSTNEQFF,TGCAGCGTTGTCGGAGGGAGTACCAATGAGCAGTTCTTC
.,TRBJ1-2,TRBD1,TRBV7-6,CASSLVGTGGGYTF,TGTGCCAGCAGCTTAGTGGGGACAGGGGGTGGCTACACCTTC
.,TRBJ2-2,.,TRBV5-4,CAGGFAGELFF,TGTGCCGGCGGGTTTGCCGGGGAGCTGTTTTTT
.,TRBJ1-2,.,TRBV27,CASSFAQGLGYSF,TGTGCCAGCAGTTTCGCCCAGGGACTAGGGTATTCCTTC
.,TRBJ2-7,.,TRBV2,CASTFGYEQYF,TGTGCCAGCACCTTCGGGTACGAGCAGTACTTC
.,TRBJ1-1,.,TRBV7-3,CASSLNQGNTEAFF,TGTGCCAGCAGCTTGAATCAGGGGAACACTGAAGCTTTCTTT
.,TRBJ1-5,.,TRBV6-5,CASRGLTNQPQHF,TGTGCCAGCCGCGGACTGACAAATCAGCCCCAGCATTTT
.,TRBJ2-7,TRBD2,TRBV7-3,CASSYTSGYEQYF,TGTGCCAGCAGCTATACTAGCGGCTACGAGCAGTACTTC
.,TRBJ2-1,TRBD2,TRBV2,CASSGPQGAGRGNEQFF,TGTGCCAGCAGTGGCCCCCAGGGAGCGGGAAGGGGAAATGAGCAGTTCTTC
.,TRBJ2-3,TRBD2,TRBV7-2,CASSPGRTSGTDTQYF,TGTGCCAGCAGCCCCGGAAGGACTAGCGGCACAGATACGCAGTATTTT
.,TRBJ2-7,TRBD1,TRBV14,CASCPMGQPPYEQYF,TGTGCCAGCTGCCCAATGGGACAGCCTCCCTACGAGCAGTACTTC
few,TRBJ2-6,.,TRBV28,CASKGASSGANVLTF,TGTGCCAGCAAAGGAGCTAGCTCTGGGGCCAACGTCCTGACTTTC
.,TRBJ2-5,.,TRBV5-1,CASSLAGQGQETQYF,TGCGCCAGCAGCTTGGCCGGGCAGGGTCAAGAGACCCAGTACTTC
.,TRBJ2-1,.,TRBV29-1,CSPRLGSEQFF,TGCAGCCCAAGACTAGGGTCTGAGCAGTTCTTC
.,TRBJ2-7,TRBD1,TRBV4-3,CASGSFLGQTYEQYF,TGCGCCAGCGGATCCTTCCTGGGACAGACCTACGAGCAGTACTTC